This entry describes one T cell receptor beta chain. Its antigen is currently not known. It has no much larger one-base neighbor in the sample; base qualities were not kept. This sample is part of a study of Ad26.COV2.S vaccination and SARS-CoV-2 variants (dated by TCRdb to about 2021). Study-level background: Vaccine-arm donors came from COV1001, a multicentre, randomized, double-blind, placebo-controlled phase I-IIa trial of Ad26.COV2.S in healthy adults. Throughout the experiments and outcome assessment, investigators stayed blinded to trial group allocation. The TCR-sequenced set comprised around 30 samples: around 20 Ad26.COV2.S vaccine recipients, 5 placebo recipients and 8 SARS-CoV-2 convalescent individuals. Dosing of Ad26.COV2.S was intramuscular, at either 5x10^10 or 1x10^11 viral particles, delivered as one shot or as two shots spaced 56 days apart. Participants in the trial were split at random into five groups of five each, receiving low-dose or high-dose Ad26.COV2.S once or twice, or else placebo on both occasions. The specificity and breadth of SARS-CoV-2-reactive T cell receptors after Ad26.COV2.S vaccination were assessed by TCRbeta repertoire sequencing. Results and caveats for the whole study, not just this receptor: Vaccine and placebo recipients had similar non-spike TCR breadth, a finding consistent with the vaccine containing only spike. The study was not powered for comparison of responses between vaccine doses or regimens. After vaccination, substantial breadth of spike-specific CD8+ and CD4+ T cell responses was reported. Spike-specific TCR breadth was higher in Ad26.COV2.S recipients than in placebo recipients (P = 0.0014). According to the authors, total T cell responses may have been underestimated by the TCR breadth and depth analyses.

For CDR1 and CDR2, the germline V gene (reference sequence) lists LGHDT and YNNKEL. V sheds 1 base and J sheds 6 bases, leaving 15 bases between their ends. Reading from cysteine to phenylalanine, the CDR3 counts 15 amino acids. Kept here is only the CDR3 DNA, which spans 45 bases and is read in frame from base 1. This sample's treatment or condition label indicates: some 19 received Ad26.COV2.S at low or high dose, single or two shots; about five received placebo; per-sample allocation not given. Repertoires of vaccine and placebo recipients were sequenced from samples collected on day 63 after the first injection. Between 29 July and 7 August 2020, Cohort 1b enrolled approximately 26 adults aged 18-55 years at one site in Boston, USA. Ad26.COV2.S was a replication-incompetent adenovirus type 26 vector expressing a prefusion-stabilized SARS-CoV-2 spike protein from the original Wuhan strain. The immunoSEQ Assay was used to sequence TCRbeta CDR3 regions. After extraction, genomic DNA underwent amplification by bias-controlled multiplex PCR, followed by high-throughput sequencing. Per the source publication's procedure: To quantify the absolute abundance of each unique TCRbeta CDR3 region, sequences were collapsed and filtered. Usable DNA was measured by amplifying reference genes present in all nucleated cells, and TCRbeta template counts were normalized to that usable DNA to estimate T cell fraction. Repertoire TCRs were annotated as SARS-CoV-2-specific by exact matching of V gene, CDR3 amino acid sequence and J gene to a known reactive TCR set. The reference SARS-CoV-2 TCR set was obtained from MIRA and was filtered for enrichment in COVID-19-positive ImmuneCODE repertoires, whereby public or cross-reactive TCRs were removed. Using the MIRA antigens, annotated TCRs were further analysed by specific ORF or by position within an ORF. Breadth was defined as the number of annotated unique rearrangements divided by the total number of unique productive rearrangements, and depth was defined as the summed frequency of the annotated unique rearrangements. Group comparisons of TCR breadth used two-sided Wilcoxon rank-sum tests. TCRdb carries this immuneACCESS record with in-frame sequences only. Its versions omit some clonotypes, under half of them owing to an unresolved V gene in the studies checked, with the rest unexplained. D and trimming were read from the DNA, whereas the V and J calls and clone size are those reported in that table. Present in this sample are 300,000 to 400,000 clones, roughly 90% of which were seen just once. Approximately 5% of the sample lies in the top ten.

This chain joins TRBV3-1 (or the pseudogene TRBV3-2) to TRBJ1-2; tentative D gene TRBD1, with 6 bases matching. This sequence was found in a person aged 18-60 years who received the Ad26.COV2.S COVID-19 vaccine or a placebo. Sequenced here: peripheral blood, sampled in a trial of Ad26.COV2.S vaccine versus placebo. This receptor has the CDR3 CASSQAQGLSDGYTF. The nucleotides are TGTGCCAGCAGCCAAGCACAGGGTCTCTCCGATGGCTACACCTTC.